This T cell receptor beta chain was observed in a study of beta chain features in type 1 diabetes. Findings of the study overall: Researchers report that Type 1 diabetes patients had moderately but significantly shorter TCRB CDR3s across all four CD4+ subsets.

There are a few counts of this clone. The antigen is unknown. Each of the CD4+ naive, central memory, regulatory and stem cell-like memory populations was sorted via CD45RO/CCR7/CD25/CD127/CD95/CD27. Reverse transcribing all isolated RNA meant expressed TCRB transcripts were sequenced. TCRdb's table, derived via immunoSEQ multiplex PCR, lists solely in-frame clones and lacks some. Of 300,000 to 350,000 clones in the sample, roughly 14% were seen once. V shed 5 bases and J shed 6 bases, with 26 bases lying between them. CDR1 is ENHRY and CDR2 is SYGVKD in the germline V gene. The CDR3 is made up of 17 amino acids.

Sequencing was performed on naive CD4+ T cells from blood. The chain employs TRBV10-3 and TRBJ2-7; D is perhaps TRBD2 (6 bases). The sequence was obtained from a woman younger than 30 with type 1 diabetes. CDR3 nucleotides: TGTGCCATCAGTATTCGGGCAGAGGGACCCGGGAGTGGCGAGCAGTACTTC. This gives the protein CAISIRAEGPGSGEQYF.